A selection of T cell receptor beta chains follows, all from one sample in a study of T-cell reconstitution after alpha-beta-depleted transplantation in children. Using its own MiXCR run on the PCR reads, TCRdb lists one record per CDR3 protein. The sample includes over 200,000 distinct CDR3 sequences, over 15% of them seen just once. The sequenced sample was PBMCs, mostly from graft donor cells, obtained 360 days after TCRalphabeta/CD19-depleted stem cell transplant. These receptor sequences come from a male patient aged 2-15 years who had a stem cell transplant for acute lymphoblastic leukemia, so the T cells may come from the graft donor. CDR3s include the opening cysteine and the closing phenylalanine or tryptophan. Fields, in order: clone size, V gene, D gene, J gene, CDR3 protein, CDR3 DNA. A D gene is named only where the DNA matches it firmly. Clone size is shown for a subset of rows, as once, few, many or a class of expanded clone.

size: NA
V: TRBV7-2
D: NA
J: TRBJ1-1
CDR3: CASSLTSGARTEAFF
DNA: TGTGCCAGCAGCTTAACCTCAGGGGCGAGAACTGAAGCTTTCTTT

size: NA
V: TRBV12-3/TRBV12-4
D: TRBD1
J: TRBJ2-3
CDR3: CASSTGVVRDTQYF
DNA: TGTGCCAGCAGTACAGGGGTAGTGAGAGATACGCAGTATTTT

size: NA
V: TRBV20-1
D: TRBD1
J: TRBJ2-7
CDR3: CSARVTTGSSYEQYF
DNA: TGCAGTGCTAGAGTTACGACAGGGAGCTCCTACGAGCAGTACTTC

size: NA
V: TRBV12-3/TRBV12-4
D: TRBD1
J: TRBJ1-5
CDR3: CATTGAEGSQPQHF
DNA: TGTGCCACCACAGGGGCCGAAGGTTCCCAGCCCCAGCATTTT

size: NA
V: TRBV18
D: NA
J: TRBJ2-1
CDR3: CASSPLGQGIYEQFF
DNA: TGTGCCAGCTCACCGCTGGGGCAGGGGATTTATGAGCAGTTCTTC

size: NA
V: TRBV9
D: NA
J: TRBJ2-5
CDR3: CASSAGVGGYQETQYF
DNA: TGTGCCAGCAGCGCAGGAGTTGGGGGTTACCAAGAGACCCAGTACTTC

size: NA
V: TRBV20-1
D: NA
J: TRBJ2-5
CDR3: CSFLVAGGSETQYF
DNA: TGCAGTTTCCTGGTGGCCGGGGGATCAGAGACCCAGTACTTC

size: NA
V: TRBV27
D: NA
J: TRBJ2-5
CDR3: CASSFTTPPSETQYF
DNA: TGTGCCAGCAGTTTCACTACCCCTCCGTCGGAGACCCAGTACTTC

size: few
V: TRBV6-2/TRBV6-3
D: TRBD2
J: TRBJ2-5
CDR3: CATLRLAAFQETQYF
DNA: TGTGCCACCCTTAGACTAGCGGCTTTTCAAGAGACCCAGTACTTC

size: many
V: TRBV20-1
D: NA
J: TRBJ1-5
CDR3: CSASRGSNQPQHF
DNA: TGCAGTGCTAGCCGGGGGAGCAATCAGCCCCAGCATTTT

size: many
V: TRBV20-1
D: NA
J: TRBJ1-2
CDR3: CSAKTPTVNLNYGYTF
DNA: TGCAGTGCTAAGACGCCCACAGTGAACCTGAACTATGGCTACACCTTC

size: NA
V: TRBV20-1
D: NA
J: TRBJ2-4
CDR3: CSARRGEAPGEKKNIQYF
DNA: TGCAGTGCTCGAAGGGGGGAGGCCCCCGGGGAAAAAAAAAACATTCAGTACTTC

size: few
V: TRBV5-6
D: NA
J: TRBJ1-1
CDR3: CASSRLTEAFF
DNA: TGTGCCAGCAGCCGGCTGACTGAAGCTTTCTTT

size: few
V: TRBV6-2/TRBV6-3
D: TRBD2
J: TRBJ2-5
CDR3: CASRAGGLQETQYF
DNA: TGTGCCAGTAGAGCGGGGGGGCTCCAAGAGACCCAGTACTTC

size: NA
V: TRBV2
D: NA
J: TRBJ2-2
CDR3: CASSVHQNTGELFF
DNA: TGTGCCAGCAGTGTTCACCAAAACACCGGGGAGCTGTTTTTT

size: few
V: TRBV10-3
D: TRBD1
J: TRBJ2-1
CDR3: CAITGTATNEQFF
DNA: TGTGCCATCACCGGGACAGCAACCAATGAGCAGTTCTTC

size: few
V: TRBV6-1
D: NA
J: TRBJ1-1
CDR3: CASSKSYRETEAFF
DNA: TGTGCCAGCAGTAAATCGTACAGGGAAACTGAAGCTTTCTTT

size: NA
V: TRBV2
D: NA
J: TRBJ2-2
CDR3: CASVTDNTGELFF
DNA: TGTGCCAGCGTGACTGACAACACCGGGGAGCTGTTTTTT

size: NA
V: TRBV7-2
D: NA
J: TRBJ2-7
CDR3: CASTTSLGRYEQYF
DNA: TGTGCCAGCACCACGTCGCTAGGGAGGTACGAGCAGTACTTC

size: many
V: TRBV5-1
D: TRBD1
J: TRBJ2-7
CDR3: CASSSGQGAYEQYF
DNA: TGTGCCAGCAGTTCGGGACAGGGGGCGTACGAGCAGTACTTC

size: NA
V: TRBV6-5
D: TRBD2
J: TRBJ2-1
CDR3: CASSYRNSGGAGNEQFF
DNA: TGTGCCAGCAGTTACCGGAATAGCGGGGGGGCCGGGAATGAGCAGTTCTTC

size: few
V: TRBV10-3
D: TRBD1
J: TRBJ2-2
CDR3: CAISTRTGANTGELFF
DNA: TGTGCCATCAGTACTAGGACAGGGGCGAACACCGGGGAGCTGTTTTTT

size: few
V: TRBV12-3/TRBV12-4
D: NA
J: TRBJ2-7
CDR3: CASSLRADSYEQYF
DNA: TGTGCCAGCAGCCTACGGGCGGACTCCTACGAGCAGTACTTC

size: NA
V: TRBV12-3/TRBV12-4
D: NA
J: TRBJ1-2
CDR3: CASSFDKWYGYTF
DNA: TGTGCCAGCAGTTTCGACAAATGGTATGGCTACACCTTC

size: few
V: TRBV24-1
D: NA
J: TRBJ2-1
CDR3: CATSVSGEGNEQFF
DNA: TGTGCCACCAGTGTTTCGGGGGAAGGGAATGAGCAGTTCTTC

size: NA
V: TRBV2
D: NA
J: TRBJ2-2
CDR3: CASSSRETLTGELFF
DNA: TGTGCCAGCAGTTCCAGGGAAACCCTCACCGGGGAGCTGTTTTTT

size: NA
V: TRBV7-2
D: NA
J: TRBJ2-3
CDR3: CASSYSATQYF
DNA: TGTGCCAGCAGCTATAGCGCTACGCAGTATTTT

size: NA
V: TRBV9
D: TRBD1
J: TRBJ2-7
CDR3: CASSRGQGIYYEQYF
DNA: TGTGCCAGCAGTAGGGGACAGGGGATTTACTACGAGCAGTACTTC

size: few
V: TRBV11-2
D: NA
J: TRBJ2-5
CDR3: CASSRTETGPTFQETQYF
DNA: TGTGCCAGCAGCCGAACGGAGACAGGTCCTACCTTTCAAGAGACCCAGTACTTC

size: many
V: TRBV20-1
D: NA
J: TRBJ2-1
CDR3: CSARDPRSSNEQFF
DNA: TGCAGTGCTAGAGATCCCCGCTCTAGCAATGAGCAGTTCTTC

size: many
V: TRBV20-1
D: NA
J: TRBJ1-2
CDR3: CSDGRGKVYGYTF
DNA: TGCAGCGATGGGAGGGGGAAGGTCTATGGCTACACCTTC